This T cell receptor (beta chain) was sequenced for a study of blood T cells in healthy people across ages. Whole-study findings and limits: Bulk PBMC profiling left naive and antigen-experienced comparisons inconclusive. Diversity estimated from one million T cells was considered an underestimate. Possibly confounding the expanded clonotype changes was the fact that donor CMV status was unknown.

In regard to this clonotype: Its antigen is undetermined.

A second PCR of 7 to 11 cycles used a sample-barcoded 5' primer and a J-beta primer mix. Every cDNA molecule carried a tag from a template-switch adaptor bearing 12 random nucleotides. Using its own MiXCR run on the 5' RACE reads, TCRdb lists one record per CDR3 protein. This table holds under 800,000 distinct CDR3 sequences, roughly 21% found once. V lost 5 bases, J lost 2 bases, and 8 bases stayed unmatched. CDR1 and CDR2 (germline): DFQATT, SNEGSKA (reference sequence). The CDR3 runs to 14 residues. Sequencing was carried out using blood. V and J are TRBV20-1 and TRBJ2-5; TRBD2 matches at 7 bases. The TCR comes from a man in his 70s in good health. CDR3 sequence: CSARLGGSQETQYF. The CDR3 region has the DNA TGCAGTGCTCGACTCGGGGGGTCGCAAGAGACCCAGTACTTC.